This note documents a single T cell receptor (beta chain) sequence. Here immunoSEQ multiplex PCR was the method, and the copy in TCRdb shows in-frame clones only, minus some. Of 75,000 to 95,000 clones listed, approximately 95% are singletons. The CDR3 is made up of 14 amino acids. The source of the sample is a study of T cell clonotyping in hematopoietic cell transplantation. Overall study context: Cytoreduction preceded collection of pretransplant recipient samples.

Time point meaning: recipient sample about 28 days before transplant, after cytoreduction. The sample in question was peripheral blood mononuclear cells, obtained before stem cell transplant. The sequence came from a woman aged 45-65 years with acute myeloid leukemia. Some clones in this sample may be carry-over from other donors' samples. This chain joins TRBV1 and TRBJ2-5; the table's TRBD2 call for D was not verified on the DNA. TRBV1 constitutes a pseudogene. CDR3 in DNA: TGCACCAGCCGGCGGGGGTCCGACGAAGAGACCCAGTACTTC. The encoded protein is CTSRRGSDEETQYF.